The rows below give T cell receptor beta chains drawn from one sample of a study of PD-1 blockade in classical Hodgkin lymphoma. Repertoires were generated with immunoSEQ multiplex PCR, while TCRdb's copy carries only in-frame clones and drops some. The data hold tens of thousands of clones, with around 90% observed a single time. Specimen: peripheral blood mononuclear cells (PBMCs), collected before the second cycle of nivolumab. These receptors all stem from a human donor with classical Hodgkin lymphoma. CDR3s include the opening cysteine and the closing phenylalanine or tryptophan.

V: TRBV28; J: TRBJ1-1; CDR3: CASSPGTEAFF
V: TRBV9; J: TRBJ2-2; CDR3: CASSAGLAGGELFF
V: TRBV9; J: TRBJ1-2; CDR3: CASSVRTGGNGYTF
V: TRBV6-6; J: TRBJ1-1; CDR3: CASRTGQGSAEAFF
V: TRBV7-9; J: TRBJ2-7; CDR3: CASSFGVSYEQYF
V: TRBV30; J: TRBJ1-5; CDR3: CAWSGINNQPQHF
V: TRBV5-4; J: TRBJ2-1; CDR3: CASSLGGPLAGVTNEQFF
V: TRBV4-1; J: TRBJ1-2; CDR3: CASSALTGEDYGYTF
V: TRBV6-1; J: TRBJ2-1; CDR3: CASSENNEQFF
V: TRBV6-1; J: TRBJ2-7; CDR3: CASGRVVEEQYF
V: TRBV27; J: TRBJ1-4; CDR3: CASSWNRDNEKLFF
V: TRBV5-1; J: TRBJ1-2; CDR3: CASSFSFSESVYGYTF
V: TRBV2; J: TRBJ2-3; CDR3: CASSNRETDTQYF
V: TRBV4-2; J: TRBJ2-6; CDR3: CASSPPLGAGANVLTF
V: TRBV15; J: TRBJ1-3; CDR3: CATSRDGRTADSGNTIYF
V: TRBV6-6; J: TRBJ2-4; CDR3: CASSSENIQYF
V: TRBV20-1; J: TRBJ2-7; CDR3: CSARDLYEQYF
V: TRBV6-1; J: TRBJ2-1; CDR3: CASSEPSEQFF
V: TRBV30; J: TRBJ1-3; CDR3: CAWRGPAGNTIYF
V: TRBV6-1; J: TRBJ2-7; CDR3: CASKRQGASYEQYF
V: TRBV28; J: TRBJ1-5; CDR3: CASSPSWMQPQHF
V: TRBV7-9; J: TRBJ1-1; CDR3: CASSFGGSTEAFF
V: TRBV9; J: TRBJ2-3; CDR3: CASSVGLAVSTDTQYF
V: TRBV9; J: TRBJ2-5; CDR3: CASSMEEETQYF
V: TRBV7-9; J: TRBJ2-7; CDR3: CASSLVGSEQYF
V: TRBV2; J: TRBJ1-2; CDR3: CASSWDSHGYTF
V: TRBV7-9; J: TRBJ2-5; CDR3: CASSWTPNQETQYF
V: TRBV30; J: TRBJ1-4; CDR3: CAWSPLDRVSGKLFF
V: TRBV5-4; J: TRBJ2-3; CDR3: CASSLRLAGGPGDTQYF
V: TRBV6-1; J: TRBJ2-5; CDR3: CASSGRASTQETQYF
V: TRBV7-9; J: TRBJ2-5; CDR3: CASSLTLGETQYF
V: TRBV2; J: TRBJ2-7; CDR3: CASRGGSTNEQYF
V: TRBV27; J: TRBJ2-3; CDR3: CASSTGPGQASDTQYF
V: TRBV7-9; J: TRBJ2-6; CDR3: CVPSPSGANVLTF
V: TRBV11-2; J: TRBJ2-5; CDR3: CASSAVGREDQETQYF
V: TRBV4-1; J: TRBJ1-1; CDR3: CASSHASGPGSLLAFF
V: TRBV9; J: TRBJ2-7; CDR3: CASSVGGTSGDYEQYF
V: TRBV10-3; J: TRBJ2-4; CDR3: CAISSTGPAKNIQYF
V: TRBV6-5; J: TRBJ2-3; CDR3: CASRLQGFPTDTQYF
V: TRBV7-9; J: TRBJ1-1; CDR3: CASSLEFGQAFF
V: TRBV6-5; J: TRBJ1-3; CDR3: CASSYTPRGNTIYF
V: TRBV25-1; J: TRBJ1-1; CDR3: CASSEFGTGEAFF
V: TRBV18; J: TRBJ2-3; CDR3: CASSPPRSTDTQYF
V: TRBV4-1; J: TRBJ1-6; CDR3: CASSPLWNSPLHF
V: TRBV27; J: TRBJ2-1; CDR3: CASSSGEGYNEQFF
V: TRBV7-2; J: TRBJ1-6; CDR3: CASSLFGANSPLHF
V: TRBV10-1; J: TRBJ1-3; CDR3: CASSDSTGSGNTIYF
V: TRBV7-2; J: TRBJ1-1; CDR3: CASSLRPSGTEAFF
V: TRBV12-5; J: TRBJ1-2; CDR3: CASGFEGSFDGYTF
V: TRBV19; J: TRBJ2-7; CDR3: CASSDRIYEQYF
V: TRBV7-6; J: TRBJ2-3; CDR3: CASSPSGGSTDTQYF
V: TRBV7-2; J: TRBJ2-7; CDR3: CASSLGALTYEQYF
V: TRBV6-5; J: TRBJ1-4; CDR3: CASSYGGNTEKLFF
V: TRBV7-6; J: TRBJ2-1; CDR3: CASSLDFAGYLGNEQFF
V: TRBV11-2; J: TRBJ1-2; CDR3: CASSLQNYGYTF
V: TRBV6-5; J: TRBJ2-2; CDR3: CASSSRLPRTGELFF
V: TRBV19; J: TRBJ1-5; CDR3: CASSMPNGLPQHF